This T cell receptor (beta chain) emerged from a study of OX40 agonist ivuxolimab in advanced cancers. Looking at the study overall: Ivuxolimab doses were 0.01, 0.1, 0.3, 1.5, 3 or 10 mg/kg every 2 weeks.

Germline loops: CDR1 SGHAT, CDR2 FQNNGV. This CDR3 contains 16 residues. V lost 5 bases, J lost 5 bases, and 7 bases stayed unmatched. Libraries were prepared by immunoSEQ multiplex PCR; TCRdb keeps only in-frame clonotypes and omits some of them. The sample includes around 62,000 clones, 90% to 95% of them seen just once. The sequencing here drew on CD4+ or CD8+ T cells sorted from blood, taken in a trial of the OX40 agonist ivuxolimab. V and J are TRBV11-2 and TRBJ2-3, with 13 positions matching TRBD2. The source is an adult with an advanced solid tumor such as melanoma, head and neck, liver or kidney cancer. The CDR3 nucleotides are TGTGCCAGCAGCCTTACTAGCGGGAGGGTGGGAGATACGCAGTATTTT. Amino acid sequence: CASSLTSGRVGDTQYF.